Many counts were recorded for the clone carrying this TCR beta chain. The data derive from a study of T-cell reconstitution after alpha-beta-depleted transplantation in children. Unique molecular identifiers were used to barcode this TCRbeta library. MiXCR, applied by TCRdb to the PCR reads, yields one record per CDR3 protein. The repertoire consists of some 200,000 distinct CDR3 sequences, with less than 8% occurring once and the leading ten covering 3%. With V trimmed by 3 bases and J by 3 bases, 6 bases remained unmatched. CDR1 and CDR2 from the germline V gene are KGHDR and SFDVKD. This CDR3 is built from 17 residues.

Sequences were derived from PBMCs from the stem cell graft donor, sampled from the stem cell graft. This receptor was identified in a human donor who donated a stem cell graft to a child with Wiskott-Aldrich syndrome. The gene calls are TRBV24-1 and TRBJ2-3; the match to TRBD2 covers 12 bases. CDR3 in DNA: TGTGCCACCAGTGATGCCCGGACTAGCGGGACTACAGATACGCAGTATTTT. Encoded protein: CATSDARTSGTTDTQYF.